Below are 15 T cell receptor beta chains sequenced from a single sample in a study of blood T cell repertoires in COVID-19 (dated by TCRdb to 2019 to 2021). Receptor amplification or capture employed the immunoSEQ multiplex PCR assay. The table was pulled from immuneACCESS by TCRdb, which kept in-frame rearrangements only. Such tables lose some clones; where checked, under half of the loss comes from unresolved V genes, and the rest has no known cause. Across this sample there are 100,000 to 150,000 clones, with more than 80% seen only once. Roughly a quarter of the sample goes to the ten largest clones. The material sequenced was peripheral blood. These receptors all come from a man between 65 and 85 years old with active or convalescent COVID-19.

J is TRBJ2-7 and V is TRBV7-9; TRBD2 matches at 7 bases. The CDR3 covers 13 residues. The germline gives CDR1 SEHNR, CDR2 FQNEAQ (reference sequence). The V segment lost 6 bases and the J segment 6 bases; nucleotides outside the gene matches: 8. CDR3 region: CASSSGLEGEQYF. The CDR3, as DNA: TGTGCCAGCAGTTCTGGACTAGAAGGCGAGCAGTACTTC.

This clone came up once. V and J are TRBV27 and TRBJ2-7; 7 positions agree with TRBD1. This CDR3 is built from 14 residues. Germline CDR1 and CDR2: MNHEY and SMNVEV (reference sequence). Trimming at V came to 2 bases and at J to 1 base, leaving 2 bases not matched to a gene. The CDR3, as DNA: TGTGCCAGCAGTTTACAGGGGGTTTCCTACGAGCAGTACTTC. Residues: CASSLQGVSYEQYF.

This chain uses TRBV20-1 with TRBJ1-3; 8 bases are a match to TRBD1. The V and J ends lost 3 bases and 4 bases, in that order; junction bases with no gene match: 2. The CDR3 has 13 residues. Germline CDR1 DFQATT, CDR2 SNEGSKA (reference sequence). The DNA of the CDR3 is TGCAGTGCTAGTGGACAGGGAGGAAACACCATATATTTT. Translation gives CSASGQGGNTIYF.

This chain connects TRBV28 to TRBJ2-1; 10 bases map to TRBD1. Germline CDR1 and CDR2: MDHEN and SYDVKM. V lost 0 bases, J lost 7 bases, and 3 bases stayed unmatched. This CDR3 contains 15 residues. This CDR3 reads CASSLWGTGENEQFF. The CDR3 DNA follows: TGTGCCAGCAGTTTATGGGGGACAGGGGAAAATGAGCAGTTCTTC.

The chain is built from TRBV19 and TRBJ1-1, with TRBD1 matching 8 bases. Trimming cost V 10 bases and J 1 base; bases outside gene matches: 2. The CDR3 extends over 12 amino acids. Germline V gives CDR1 LNHDA, CDR2 SQIVND (reference sequence). CDR3 region: CATDRGNTEAFF. In DNA, the CDR3 is TGTGCCACCGACAGGGGGAACACTGAAGCTTTCTTT.

V and J are TRBV10-3 and TRBJ2-1; D gene ambiguous. The CDR3 length is 13 residues. V was clipped by 3 bases and J by 7 bases, with 10 bases between them. Germline CDR1 reads ENHRY; CDR2 reads SYGVKD. The CDR3 spells CAISDPTGNEQFF. DNA for the CDR3: TGTGCCATCAGTGACCCCACGGGTAATGAGCAGTTCTTC.

The chain has TRBV28 and TRBJ2-3, with TRBD1 as a possible D gene (5 bases). The CDR3 is 16 amino acids. The ends were cut back, 0 bases at V and 3 bases at J, with 13 bases in the middle. Germline loops: CDR1 MDHEN, CDR2 SYDVKM. CDR3 region: CASSLWTGHGTDTQYF. CDR3 nucleotides: TGTGCCAGCAGTTTATGGACCGGACACGGTACAGATACGCAGTATTTT.

The rearrangement links TRBV3-1 (or the pseudogene TRBV3-2) to TRBJ1-4; D is uncertain. Trimming removed 4 bases from V and 3 bases from J, with 21 bases in between. This CDR3 spans 18 amino acids. Germline-derived CDR1 and CDR2 are LGHDT and YNNKEL (reference sequence). CDR3 nucleotide sequence: TGTGCCAGCAGCCCACCCACCGGACTGATCCAAGCTAATGAAAAACTGTTTTTT. Translated, it gives CASSPPTGLIQANEKLFF.

This chain connects TRBV6-4 to TRBJ2-5; TRBD1 is a possible D gene (5 bases). Per germline, CDR1 MRHNA and CDR2 SNTAGT. V was shortened by 5 bases and J by 2 bases, with 9 bases between the two germline ends. The CDR3 totals 13 residues. The CDR3 reads CASSCRVQETQYF. The CDR3 DNA sequence: TGTGCCAGCAGTTGCAGGGTGCAAGAGACCCAGTACTTC.

This chain joins TRBV7-6 and TRBJ2-7; 14 positions agree with TRBD2. This CDR3 contains 15 residues. With V trimmed by 1 base and J by 9 bases, 5 bases remained unmatched. The germline gives CDR1 SGHVS, CDR2 FNYEAQ. CDR3 protein: CASSLEGTSGSGQYF. For the CDR3, the DNA is TGTGCCAGCAGCTTAGAAGGGACTAGCGGGAGCGGGCAGTACTTC. Based on the CDR3 plus reference TRBV7-6 and TRBJ2-7, the full variable domain is GAGVSQSPRYKVTKRGQDVALRCDPISGHVSLYWYRQALGQGPEFLTYFNYEAQQDKSGLPNDRFSAERPEGSISTLTIQRTEQRDSAMYRCASSLEGTSGSGQYFGPGTRLTVT.

This chain connects TRBV28 to TRBJ2-2; 9 nucleotides line up with TRBD2. Germline loops: CDR1 MDHEN, CDR2 SYDVKM. The CDR3 is 15 amino acids. Trimming cost V 8 bases and J 3 bases; bases outside gene matches: 7. The CDR3 region is CASWHGGRDTGELFF. The CDR3 DNA reads as TGTGCCAGCTGGCATGGCGGGAGGGACACCGGGGAGCTGTTTTTT. Variable domain in full (rest from reference TRBV28 and TRBJ2-2): DVKVTQSSRYLVKRTGEKVFLECVQDMDHENMFWYRQDPGLGLRLIYFSYDVKMKEKGDIPEGYSVSREKKERFSLILESASTNQTSMYLCASWHGGRDTGELFFGEGSRLTVL.

This clone occurred once. The rearrangement uses TRBV27 and TRBJ2-2; tentatively, D is TRBD1 (5 bases). Trimming pared 7 bases from V and 6 bases from J, leaving 18 bases between. Germline V gene data show CDR1 as MNHEY and CDR2 as SMNVEV (reference sequence). The CDR3 runs 15 residues. In DNA form, the CDR3 reads TGTGCCAGCACTGCAGGGAACTATGAAGCCGGGGAGCTGTTTTTT. Translating gives CASTAGNYEAGELFF.

A single count supports this clone. The V call is TRBV30, the J call TRBJ1-2; no clear D. Looked up from germline, CDR1 is GTSNPN and CDR2 is SVGIG (reference sequence). The CDR3 covers 11 residues. Trimming cost V 0 bases and J 7 bases, with 6 bases left between them. CDR3 DNA: TGTGCCTGGAGTGTAGGACTTGGCTACACCTTC. Translation: CAWSVGLGYTF. Full variable domain (outside the CDR3, taken from reference TRBV30 and TRBJ1-2): SQTIHQWPATLVQPVGSPLSLECTVEGTSNPNLYWYRQAAGRGLQLLFYSVGIGQISSEVPQNLSASRPQDRQFILSSKKLLLSDSGFYLCAWSVGLGYTFGSGTRLTVV.

This rearrangement joins TRBV18 to TRBJ1-1; 8 bases line up with TRBD1. This CDR3 is built from 15 residues. Unmatched junction bases numbered 4, after V lost 3 bases and J lost 1 base. Germline V gene lookup returns CDR1 KGHSH and CDR2 LQKENI. The CDR3 loop is CASSPGQEGNTEAFF. The CDR3 region has the DNA TGTGCCAGCTCACCGGGACAGGAGGGGAACACTGAAGCTTTCTTT.

The V and J genes are TRBV6-5 and TRBJ1-4; D remains unclear. The germline gives CDR1 MNHEY, CDR2 SVGAGI. There are 15 residues in the CDR3. V dropped 3 bases and J dropped 7 bases, with 15 bases sitting between them. The CDR3 DNA reads TGTGCCAGCAGTTATTCCACTTCGCCGGGTGAAAAACTGTTTTTT. Translated: CASSYSTSPGEKLFF.